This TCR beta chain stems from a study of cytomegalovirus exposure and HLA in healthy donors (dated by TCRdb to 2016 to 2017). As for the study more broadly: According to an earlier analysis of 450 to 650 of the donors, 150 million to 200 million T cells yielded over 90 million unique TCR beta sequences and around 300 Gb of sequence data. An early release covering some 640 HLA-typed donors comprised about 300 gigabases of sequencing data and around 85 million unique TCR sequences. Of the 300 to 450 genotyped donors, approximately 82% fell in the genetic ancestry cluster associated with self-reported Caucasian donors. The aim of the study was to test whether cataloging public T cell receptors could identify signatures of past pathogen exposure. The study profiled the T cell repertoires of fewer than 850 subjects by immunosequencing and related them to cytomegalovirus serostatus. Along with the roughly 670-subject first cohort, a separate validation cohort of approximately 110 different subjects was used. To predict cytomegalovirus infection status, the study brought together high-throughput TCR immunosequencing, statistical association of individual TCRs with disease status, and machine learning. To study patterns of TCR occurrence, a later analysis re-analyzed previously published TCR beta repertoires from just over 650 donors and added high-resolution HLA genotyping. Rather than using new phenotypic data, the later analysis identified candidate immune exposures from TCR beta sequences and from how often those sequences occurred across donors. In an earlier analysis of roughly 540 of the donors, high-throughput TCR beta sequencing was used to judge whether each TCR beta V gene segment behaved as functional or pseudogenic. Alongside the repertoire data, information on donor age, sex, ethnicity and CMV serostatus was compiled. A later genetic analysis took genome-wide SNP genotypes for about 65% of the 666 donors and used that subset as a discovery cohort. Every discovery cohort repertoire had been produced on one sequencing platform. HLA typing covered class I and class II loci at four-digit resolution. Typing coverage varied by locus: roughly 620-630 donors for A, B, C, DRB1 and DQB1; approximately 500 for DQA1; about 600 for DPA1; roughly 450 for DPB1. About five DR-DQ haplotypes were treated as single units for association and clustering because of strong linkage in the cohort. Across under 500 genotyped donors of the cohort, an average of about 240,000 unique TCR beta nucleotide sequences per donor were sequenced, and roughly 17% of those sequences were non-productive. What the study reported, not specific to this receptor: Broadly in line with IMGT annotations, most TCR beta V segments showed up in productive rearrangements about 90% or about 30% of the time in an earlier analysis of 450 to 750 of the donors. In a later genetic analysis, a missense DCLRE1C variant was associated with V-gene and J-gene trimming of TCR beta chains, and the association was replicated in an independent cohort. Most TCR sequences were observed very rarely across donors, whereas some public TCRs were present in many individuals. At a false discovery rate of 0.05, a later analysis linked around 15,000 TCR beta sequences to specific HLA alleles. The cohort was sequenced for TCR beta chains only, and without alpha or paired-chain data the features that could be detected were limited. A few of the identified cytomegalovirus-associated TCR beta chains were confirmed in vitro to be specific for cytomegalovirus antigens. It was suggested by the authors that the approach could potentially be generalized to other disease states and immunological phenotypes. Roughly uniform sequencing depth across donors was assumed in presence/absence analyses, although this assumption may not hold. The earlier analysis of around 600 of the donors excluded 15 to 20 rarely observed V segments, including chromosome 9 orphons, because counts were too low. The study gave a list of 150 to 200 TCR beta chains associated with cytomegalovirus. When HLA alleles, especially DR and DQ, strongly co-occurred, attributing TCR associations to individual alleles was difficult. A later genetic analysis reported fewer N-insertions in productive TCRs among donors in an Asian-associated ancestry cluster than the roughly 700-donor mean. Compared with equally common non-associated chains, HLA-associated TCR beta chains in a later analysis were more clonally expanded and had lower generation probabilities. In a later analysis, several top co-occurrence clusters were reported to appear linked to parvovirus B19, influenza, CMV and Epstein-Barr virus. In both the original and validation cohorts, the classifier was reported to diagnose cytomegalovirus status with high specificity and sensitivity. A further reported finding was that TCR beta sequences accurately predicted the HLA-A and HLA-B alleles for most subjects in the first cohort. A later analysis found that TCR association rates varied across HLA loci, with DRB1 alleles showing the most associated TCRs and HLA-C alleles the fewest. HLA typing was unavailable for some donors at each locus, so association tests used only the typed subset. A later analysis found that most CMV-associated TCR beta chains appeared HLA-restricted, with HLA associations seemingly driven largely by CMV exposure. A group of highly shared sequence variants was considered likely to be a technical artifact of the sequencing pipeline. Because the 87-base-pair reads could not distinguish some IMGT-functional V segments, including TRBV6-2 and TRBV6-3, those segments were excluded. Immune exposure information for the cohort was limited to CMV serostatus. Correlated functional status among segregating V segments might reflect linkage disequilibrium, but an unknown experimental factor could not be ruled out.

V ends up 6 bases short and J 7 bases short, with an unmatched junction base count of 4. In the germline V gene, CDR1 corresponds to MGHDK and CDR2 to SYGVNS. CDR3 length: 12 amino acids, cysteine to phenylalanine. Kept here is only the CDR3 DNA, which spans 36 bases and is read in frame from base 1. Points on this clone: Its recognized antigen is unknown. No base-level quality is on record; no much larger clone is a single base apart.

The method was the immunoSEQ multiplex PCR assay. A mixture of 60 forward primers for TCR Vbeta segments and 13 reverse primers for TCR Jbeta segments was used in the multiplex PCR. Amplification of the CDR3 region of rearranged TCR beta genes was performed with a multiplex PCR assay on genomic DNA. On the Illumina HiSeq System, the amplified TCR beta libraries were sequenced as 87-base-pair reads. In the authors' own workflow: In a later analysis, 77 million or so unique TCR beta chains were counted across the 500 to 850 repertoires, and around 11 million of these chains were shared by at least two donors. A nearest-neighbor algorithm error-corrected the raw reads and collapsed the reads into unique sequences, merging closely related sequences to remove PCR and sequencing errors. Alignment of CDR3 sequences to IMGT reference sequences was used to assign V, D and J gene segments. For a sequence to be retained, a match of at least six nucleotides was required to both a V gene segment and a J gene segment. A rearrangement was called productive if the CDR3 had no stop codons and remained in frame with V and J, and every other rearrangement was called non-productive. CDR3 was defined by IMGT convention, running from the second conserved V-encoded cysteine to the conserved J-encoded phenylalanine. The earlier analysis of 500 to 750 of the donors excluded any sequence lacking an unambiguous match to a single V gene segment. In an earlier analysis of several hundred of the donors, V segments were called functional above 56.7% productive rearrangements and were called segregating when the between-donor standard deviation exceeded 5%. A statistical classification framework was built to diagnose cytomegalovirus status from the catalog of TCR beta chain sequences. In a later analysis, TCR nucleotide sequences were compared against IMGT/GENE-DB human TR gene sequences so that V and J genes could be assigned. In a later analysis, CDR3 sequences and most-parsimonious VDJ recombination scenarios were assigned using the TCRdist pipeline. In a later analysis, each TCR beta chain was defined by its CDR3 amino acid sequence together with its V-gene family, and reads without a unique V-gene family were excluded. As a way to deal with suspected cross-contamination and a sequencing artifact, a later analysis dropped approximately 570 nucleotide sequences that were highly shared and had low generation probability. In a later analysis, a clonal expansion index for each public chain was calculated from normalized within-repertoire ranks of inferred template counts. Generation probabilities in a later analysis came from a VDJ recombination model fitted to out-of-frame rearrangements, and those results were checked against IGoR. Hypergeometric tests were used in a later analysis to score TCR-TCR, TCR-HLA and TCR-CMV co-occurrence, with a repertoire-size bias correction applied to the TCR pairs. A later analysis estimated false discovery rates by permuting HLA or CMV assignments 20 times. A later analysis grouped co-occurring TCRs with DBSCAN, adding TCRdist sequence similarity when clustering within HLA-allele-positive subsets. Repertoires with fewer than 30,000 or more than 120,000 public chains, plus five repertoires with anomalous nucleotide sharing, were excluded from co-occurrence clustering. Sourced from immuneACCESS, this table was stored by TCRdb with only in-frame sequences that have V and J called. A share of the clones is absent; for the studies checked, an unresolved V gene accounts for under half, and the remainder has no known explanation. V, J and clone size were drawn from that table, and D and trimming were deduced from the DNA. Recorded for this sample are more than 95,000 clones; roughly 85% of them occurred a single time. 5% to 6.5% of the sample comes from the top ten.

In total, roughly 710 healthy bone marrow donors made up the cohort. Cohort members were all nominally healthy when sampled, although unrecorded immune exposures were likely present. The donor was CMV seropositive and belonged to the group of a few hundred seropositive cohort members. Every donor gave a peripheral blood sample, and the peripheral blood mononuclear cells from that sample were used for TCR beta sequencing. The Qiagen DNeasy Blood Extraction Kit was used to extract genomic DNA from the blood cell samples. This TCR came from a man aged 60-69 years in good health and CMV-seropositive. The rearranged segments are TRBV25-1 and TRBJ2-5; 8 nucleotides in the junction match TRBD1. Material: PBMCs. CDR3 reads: CASRIGQGTQYF. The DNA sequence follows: TGTGCCAGCAGGATAGGACAGGGGACCCAGTACTTC. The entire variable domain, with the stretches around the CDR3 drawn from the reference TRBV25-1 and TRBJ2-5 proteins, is EADIYQTPRYLVIGTGKKITLECSQTMGHDKMYWYQQDPGMELHLIHYSYGVNSTEKGDLSSESTVSRIRTEHFPLTLESARPSHTSQYLCASRIGQGTQYFGPGTRLLVL.